These T cell receptor beta chains were read from a single sample in a study of cytomegalovirus exposure and HLA in healthy donors. Repertoires were generated with immunoSEQ multiplex PCR, while TCRdb's copy carries only in-frame clones and drops some. The data contain roughly 150,000 clones, 65% to 80% of them singletons. Sample: PBMCs. The receptor source for this set is a woman aged 25 to 45 in good health and CMV-seronegative. Each CDR3 is given with its conserved first and last residue. A D gene is named only where the DNA matches it firmly. Some rows have no size entry. The others give once, few or many, or a class for an expanded clone.

j_call v_call clone_size d_call cdr3_aa cdr3_nt
TRBJ2-3 TRBV2 few - CASSEGAGEDTQYF TGTGCCAGCAGTGAAGGGGCAGGCGAGGATACGCAGTATTTT
TRBJ1-3 TRBV30 - - CAWSTGSNTIYF TGTGCCTGGAGTACAGGGTCAAACACCATATATTTT
TRBJ1-6 TRBV2 once - CASSMNAGTGLGSPLHF TGTGCCAGCTCAATGAATGCTGGAACAGGGTTGGGATCACCCCTCCACTTT
TRBJ2-2 TRBV5-1 - - CASSETGNTGELFF TGCGCCAGCAGCGAAACAGGGAACACCGGGGAGCTGTTTTTT
TRBJ2-7 TRBV5-4 - TRBD1 CASSFQGVHEQYF TGTGCCAGCAGCTTTCAGGGGGTCCACGAGCAGTACTTC
TRBJ1-3 TRBV7-2 - - CASSLVGGGGNTIYF TGTGCCAGCAGCTTAGTAGGCGGGGGTGGAAACACCATATATTTT
TRBJ2-5 TRBV5-4 - TRBD2 CASSSGGLAGRETQYF TGTGCCAGCAGCTCCGGGGGACTAGCGGGAAGAGAGACCCAGTACTTC
TRBJ2-5 TRBV11-2 few TRBD2 CASSFFGRSSGSETQYF TGTGCCAGCAGCTTTTTCGGTCGTTCCAGCGGGAGTGAGACCCAGTACTTC
TRBJ2-3 TRBV5-1 - TRBD2 CASAPGTSLTDTQYF TGCGCCAGCGCACCCGGGACTAGCTTGACAGATACGCAGTATTTT
TRBJ1-2 TRBV19 - TRBD1 CASSFRPGTGGYGYTF TGTGCCAGTAGTTTCCGTCCCGGGACAGGGGGCTATGGCTACACCTTC
TRBJ1-1 TRBV5-8 few - CASSLDMNTEAFF TGTGCCAGCAGCTTGGACATGAACACTGAAGCTTTCTTT
TRBJ2-1 TRBV7-9 - - CASSLRGSSYNEQFF TGTGCCAGCAGCTTACGGGGGAGCTCCTACAATGAGCAGTTCTTC
TRBJ2-3 TRBV13 - - CASSLRDFSTDTQYF TGTGCCAGCAGCTTACGGGACTTCAGCACAGATACGCAGTATTTT
TRBJ1-1 TRBV5-1 - TRBD1 CASSPGQGGMNTEAFF TGCGCCAGCAGCCCAGGACAGGGGGGTATGAACACTGAAGCTTTCTTT
TRBJ2-7 TRBV2 - TRBD1 CASSDPGQGLIEQYF TGTGCCAGCAGTGACCCGGGACAGGGGTTAATCGAGCAGTACTTC
TRBJ1-1 TRBV7-3 - - CASSLSGGPEAFF TGTGCCAGCAGCTTGTCGGGGGGCCCTGAAGCTTTCTTT
TRBJ2-3 TRBV5-1 - TRBD1 CASSSGTVGDTDTQYF TGCGCCAGCAGCTCCGGGACAGTGGGAGACACAGATACGCAGTATTTT
TRBJ2-7 TRBV11-2 - TRBD2 CASSLAHGTNSYEQYF TGTGCCAGCAGCTTAGCCCACGGGACTAACTCCTACGAGCAGTACTTC
TRBJ2-2 TRBV20-1 - - CSASYSGELFF TGCAGTGCTAGTTATTCCGGGGAGCTGTTTTTT
TRBJ2-5 TRBV29-1 few - CSVELAVQETQYF TGCAGCGTTGAACTAGCTGTACAAGAGACCCAGTACTTC
TRBJ2-3 TRBV2 once - CAAGQWTATDTQYF TGTGCCGCCGGTCAGTGGACAGCCACAGATACGCAGTATTTT
TRBJ1-3 TRBV28 - TRBD1 CASRTGASGNTIYF TGTGCCAGCAGGACAGGGGCTTCAGGAAACACCATATATTTT
TRBJ1-6 TRBV2 few - CASSEQGTVPLHF TGTGCCAGCAGTGAACAGGGAACGGTACCCCTCCACTTT
TRBJ1-1 TRBV5-4 few - CASSLGLGMNTEAFF TGTGCCAGCAGCTTGGGCCTCGGTATGAACACTGAAGCTTTCTTT
TRBJ1-2 TRBV5-6 - - CASSLVGRATPNHGYTF TGTGCCAGCAGCTTGGTGGGCAGGGCCACCCCTAACCATGGCTACACCTTC
TRBJ2-5 TRBV6-4 - TRBD2 CASSALAGAGETQYF TGTGCCAGCAGTGCCCTAGCGGGAGCTGGAGAGACCCAGTACTTC
TRBJ1-1 TRBV13 - TRBD1 CASSIIPGQGWDTEAFF TGTGCCAGCAGCATTATTCCGGGACAGGGATGGGACACTGAAGCTTTCTTT
TRBJ1-2 TRBV5-4 - - CASSFQAGAGYGYTF TGTGCCAGCAGCTTCCAGGCAGGGGCAGGCTATGGCTACACCTTC
TRBJ2-7 TRBV2 - - CASRDKYEQYF TGTGCCAGCAGGGACAAGTACGAGCAGTACTTC
TRBJ2-1 TRBV9 - TRBD2 CASSSWTSGRSNEQFF TGTGCCAGCAGCTCGTGGACTAGCGGGAGGTCCAATGAGCAGTTCTTC
TRBJ2-7 TRBV5-4 few - CASSLDRSSHEQYF TGTGCCAGCAGCTTGGACAGGTCTTCCCACGAGCAGTACTTC
TRBJ1-3 TRBV5-1 - - CASSLEGVSGNTIYF TGCGCCAGCAGCTTGGAGGGGGTCTCTGGAAACACCATATATTTT
TRBJ1-2 TRBV5-4 - TRBD1 CASSRTDRGHGYTF TGTGCCAGCAGCCGAACGGACAGGGGGCATGGCTACACCTTC
TRBJ2-7 TRBV5-3 - TRBD2 CARSPGTSRYEQYF TGTGCCAGAAGCCCCGGGACTAGCCGGTACGAGCAGTACTTC
TRBJ2-1 TRBV2 - TRBD1 CASSSGQEYNEQFF TGTGCCAGCAGTAGCGGACAGGAGTACAATGAGCAGTTCTTC
TRBJ1-2 TRBV10-3 few - CAISETTGNYGYTF TGTGCCATCAGTGAAACTACTGGGAACTATGGCTACACCTTC